Shown below are 11 T cell receptor beta chains from a single sample sequenced in a study of response to subunit inactivated influenza vaccine. TCRdb re-derived calls from the RT-PCR reads in MiXCR, one entry per CDR3 protein. The sample includes approximately 230,000 distinct CDR3 sequences, 9% to 15% of them seen just once. Material: non-naive T cells sorted from PBMCs, obtained roughly 2 weeks before vaccination. The receptor source for this set is a man aged 50 or older who received an inactivated influenza vaccine.

The rearrangement joins TRBV11-2 to TRBJ2-1, with TRBD1 as a possible D gene (6 bases). The CDR3 is made up of 18 amino acids. Germline loops: CDR1 SGHAT, CDR2 FQNNGV. V lost 2 bases to trimming and J lost 0 bases, with 17 bases between them. In DNA, the CDR3 is TGTGCCAGCAGCTTAATAGGGGGACGGAGAGGCTCCTACAATGAGCAGTTCTTC. As protein: CASSLIGGRRGSYNEQFF.

This clonotype was picked up a small number of times. This sequence joins TRBV10-3 and TRBJ2-7; no reliable D call. Germline CDR1 and CDR2: ENHRY and SYGVKD. The CDR3 consists of 14 residues. With 7 bases removed from V and 2 bases from J, the gap between germline ends came to 15 bases. The CDR3 protein is CAIKSGRIAYEQYF. The DNA for the CDR3 is TGTGCCATCAAGTCCGGACGGATAGCCTACGAGCAGTACTTC.

This clonotype was observed a few times. The chain joins TRBV6-1 to TRBJ1-3; no firm D call. The germline V gene has CDR1 MNHNS and CDR2 SASEGT. The CDR3 loop spans 16 amino acids. V was cut by 3 bases and J by 0 bases, with 12 bases left in between. The CDR3 DNA is TGTGCCAGCAGTGAGGATGGAGGGAGCTCTGGAAACACCATATATTTT. This encodes CASSEDGGSSGNTIYF.

The chain carries TRBV4-1 and TRBJ1-2; TRBD1 is a possible D gene (5 bases). From germline, CDR1 is MGHRA and CDR2 YSYEKL. The CDR3 runs to 16 residues. Trimming took 0 bases from V and 6 from J, leaving 17 bases between them. The CDR3 region is CASSQEVVLGLHGYTF. CDR3 DNA sequence: TGCGCCAGCAGCCAAGAAGTTGTACTGGGGCTACATGGCTACACCTTC.

This clonotype showed up just a few times. The chain recombines TRBV2 with TRBJ1-1; perhaps TRBD1 as D (6 bases). CDR1 is SNHLY, CDR2 FYNNEI, per germline. The CDR3 has 13 amino acids. V was cut by 5 bases and J by 2 bases, with 9 bases left in between. Here the CDR3 DNA reads TGTGCCAGCAGTTACAGGGACAACACTGAAGCTTTCTTT. Translated: CASSYRDNTEAFF.

The V and J genes are TRBV7-2 and TRBJ2-2; D may be TRBD2 (6 bases). The germline V gene has CDR1 SGHTA and CDR2 FQGNSA. Trimming left V 5 bases short and J 3 bases short, with 16 bases between. The CDR3 extends over 16 amino acids. The CDR3 loop is CASSPQGLPHTGELFF. The CDR3 DNA sequence: TGTGCCAGCAGCCCACAAGGACTACCCCACACCGGGGAGCTGTTTTTT.

This clonotype came up many times. This chain joins TRBV5-1 and TRBJ2-1, with 11 bases identical to TRBD1. In germline, CDR1 is SGHRS, CDR2 YFSETQ. The CDR3 spans 16 residues. The J segment lost 6 bases and the V segment lost 1 base, leaving 6 bases of the junction unmatched. CDR3: CASSLNTGQGGNEQFF. Written as DNA, the CDR3 is TGCGCCAGCAGCTTGAATACGGGACAGGGGGGCAATGAGCAGTTCTTC.

Only a few counts were recorded for this clonotype. The chain joins TRBV6-2 or TRBV6-3 to TRBJ2-7; D not certain. The CDR3 spans 10 residues. Germline V gene sequence: CDR1 MNHEY, CDR2 SVGEGT. The V end lost 8 bases, the J end lost 9 bases, and 11 bases lay between the germline ends. In DNA, the CDR3 is TGTGCCAGCGGGAATATTGTGCAGTACTTC. Encoded protein: CASGNIVQYF.

The sample holds a few counts of this clonotype. The rearrangement uses TRBV18 and TRBJ2-7, with D possibly TRBD1 on 5 matching bases. The germline V and J ends were trimmed by 6 bases and 4 bases, with 19 bases remaining between them. Germline values: CDR1 KGHSH, CDR2 LQKENI. The CDR3 runs 15 residues. The CDR3 region has the DNA TGTGCCAGCTCCCCTGATCCAGACAGCCTTTACGAGCAGTACTTC. This codes for CASSPDPDSLYEQYF.

This clonotype was observed at least ten times. This chain's CDR3 is CASSLRRGDNTEAFF. The CDR3 region has the DNA TGTGCCAGCAGCTTACGACGGGGCGATAACACTGAAGCTTTCTTT. V gene TRBV13 combines with J gene TRBJ1-1; maybe TRBD1 (5 bases). Germline V gene sequence: CDR1 PRHDT, CDR2 FYEKMQ (reference sequence). V was clipped by 2 bases and J by 2 bases, with 12 bases between them. The CDR3 loop spans 15 amino acids. The full variable domain, completed using reference TRBV13 and TRBJ1-1, is AAGVIQSPRHLIKEKRETATLKCYPIPRHDTVYWYQQGPGQDPQFLISFYEKMQSDKGSIPDRFSAQQFSDYHSELNMSSLELGDSALYFCASSLRRGDNTEAFFGQGTRLTVV.

This clonotype appeared many times. The chain combines TRBV12-3 or TRBV12-4 with TRBJ1-5, with D perhaps TRBD1 (5 bases). The CDR3 loop spans 13 amino acids. V was pared by 5 bases and J by 2 bases, with 7 bases between. In DNA, the CDR3 is TGTGCCAGCAGTGGGGACGGCAATCAGCCCCAGCATTTT. It specifies CASSGDGNQPQHF.